This TCR beta chain came from a study of cytomegalovirus exposure and HLA in healthy donors. Points from the study as a whole: Analysis performed later showed TCR beta chains linked to HLA being more clonally expanded than equally common others. A reported reduction in N-insertions relative to the roughly 710-donor mean was seen in an Asian-associated ancestry cluster in a later analysis.

Vbeta (60) and Jbeta (13) primers were used in the PCR. Here immunoSEQ multiplex PCR was the method, and the copy in TCRdb shows in-frame clones only, minus some. The table has 150,000 to 200,000 clones, 75% seen once. As regards this clone: Antigen unknown.

CDR3 size: 14 residues. CDR1 is KGHSH, CDR2 LQKENI, per germline. Germline trimming cut 3 bases from V and 10 bases from J; bases unmatched to any gene: 10. The TCR was taken from a male donor in good health and CMV-seronegative. This rearrangement joins TRBV18 to TRBJ2-3; TRBD1 matches at 7 bases. The sequencing input was PBMCs. CDR3 sequence reads: CASSPDREAVAQYF. The DNA for the CDR3 is TGTGCCAGCTCACCCGACAGGGAAGCGGTAGCGCAGTATTTT.